A selection of T cell receptor beta chains follows, all from one sample in a study of technical replicates of blood from a few donors. Using immunoSEQ multiplex PCR, the repertoire was profiled, and TCRdb retains in-frame clones only, with some absent. The table shows over 55,000 clones, with almost 98% occurring only once. The sequenced sample consisted of T cells isolated from PBMCs. These receptors all stem from a human donor in good health. The CDR3 runs from the conserved cysteine through the conserved F or W. D genes are given only for firm matches. Some rows have no size entry. The others give once, few or many, or a class for an expanded clone.

v_call: TRBV5-4
clone_size: NA
cdr3_length: 15
j_call: TRBJ2-7
d_call: NA
cdr3_nt: TGTGCCAGCAGCTTGGCGTTGGGGGGACCCTACGAGCAGTACTTC
cdr3_aa: CASSLALGGPYEQYF

v_call: TRBV7-9
clone_size: NA
cdr3_length: 17
j_call: TRBJ2-3
d_call: NA
cdr3_nt: TGTGCCAGCAGCTTAGGGAGCGGATGGGGTGGCACAGATACGCAGTATTTT
cdr3_aa: CASSLGSGWGGTDTQYF

v_call: TRBV19
clone_size: NA
cdr3_length: 13
j_call: TRBJ2-1
d_call: TRBD2
cdr3_nt: TGTGCCAGTAGCGGGGGGTTGTACAATGAGCAGTTCTTC
cdr3_aa: CASSGGLYNEQFF

v_call: TRBV19
clone_size: NA
cdr3_length: 15
j_call: TRBJ1-1
d_call: TRBD1
cdr3_nt: TGTGCCAGTAGTACACTACAGGGGATGAACACTGAAGCTTTCTTT
cdr3_aa: CASSTLQGMNTEAFF

v_call: TRBV5-1
clone_size: NA
cdr3_length: 16
j_call: TRBJ1-4
d_call: NA
cdr3_nt: TGCGCCAGCAGCTTGGTATCTGGGGAGCATGGTGAAAAACTGTTTTTT
cdr3_aa: CASSLVSGEHGEKLFF

v_call: TRBV5-8
clone_size: once
cdr3_length: 14
j_call: TRBJ2-7
d_call: TRBD2
cdr3_nt: TGTGCCAGCAGCTTGGCTAGCGGGACCTACGAGCAGTACTTC
cdr3_aa: CASSLASGTYEQYF

v_call: TRBV28
clone_size: NA
cdr3_length: 16
j_call: TRBJ2-2
d_call: TRBD2
cdr3_nt: TGTGCCAGCAGTCTGGGGGGGGAGGGAAACACCGGGGAGCTGTTTTTT
cdr3_aa: CASSLGGEGNTGELFF

v_call: TRBV2
clone_size: NA
cdr3_length: 17
j_call: TRBJ2-5
d_call: TRBD2
cdr3_nt: TGTGCCAGCAGTCCGCCTCTAGCGGGGCTAGTGTGGGAGACCCAGTACTTC
cdr3_aa: CASSPPLAGLVWETQYF

v_call: TRBV5-4
clone_size: NA
cdr3_length: 15
j_call: TRBJ2-5
d_call: TRBD2
cdr3_nt: TGTGCCAGCAGCCCCCGGTCTAGCGGGAAGGAGACCCAGTACTTC
cdr3_aa: CASSPRSSGKETQYF

v_call: TRBV4-1
clone_size: NA
cdr3_length: 14
j_call: TRBJ1-1
d_call: NA
cdr3_nt: TGCGCCAGCAGCCAGAAGAGGAGTGGGACTGAAGCTTTCTTT
cdr3_aa: CASSQKRSGTEAFF

v_call: TRBV6-5
clone_size: NA
cdr3_length: 15
j_call: TRBJ1-6
d_call: TRBD1
cdr3_nt: TGTGCCAGCAGTAGGGGGGGACAGGGGGACTCACCCCTCCACTTT
cdr3_aa: CASSRGGQGDSPLHF

v_call: TRBV7-9
clone_size: NA
cdr3_length: 15
j_call: TRBJ2-7
d_call: TRBD2
cdr3_nt: TGTGCCAGCAGCTTAGAGGGACTAGTAGGCTACGAGCAGTACTTC
cdr3_aa: CASSLEGLVGYEQYF

v_call: TRBV28
clone_size: NA
cdr3_length: 14
j_call: TRBJ2-4
d_call: TRBD2
cdr3_nt: TGTGCCAGCAGTTTAAGAGCGGGAGGCGACATTCAGTACTTC
cdr3_aa: CASSLRAGGDIQYF

v_call: TRBV5-5
clone_size: once
cdr3_length: 14
j_call: TRBJ2-5
d_call: NA
cdr3_nt: TGTGCCAGCAGCCTAGACAGGTGGAGGGAGACCCAGTACTTC
cdr3_aa: CASSLDRWRETQYF

v_call: TRBV19
clone_size: NA
cdr3_length: 15
j_call: TRBJ1-1
d_call: NA
cdr3_nt: TGTGCCAGTAGTTCCGGGGTGGGGTACTACACTGAAGCTTTCTTT
cdr3_aa: CASSSGVGYYTEAFF

v_call: TRBV7-9
clone_size: NA
cdr3_length: 16
j_call: TRBJ2-7
d_call: NA
cdr3_nt: TGTGCCAGCAGAGGGGAAAGGTCAGCCCACTCCTACGAGCAGTACTTC
cdr3_aa: CASRGERSAHSYEQYF

v_call: TRBV5-1
clone_size: NA
cdr3_length: 14
j_call: TRBJ2-7
d_call: TRBD1
cdr3_nt: TGCGCCAGCAGGCCAGGGGGCGCCAACTACGAGCAGTACTTC
cdr3_aa: CASRPGGANYEQYF

v_call: TRBV6-1
clone_size: NA
cdr3_length: 10
j_call: TRBJ2-7
d_call: NA
cdr3_nt: TGTGCCAGCAACGGCTACGAGCAGTACTTC
cdr3_aa: CASNGYEQYF

v_call: TRBV12-5
clone_size: NA
cdr3_length: 15
j_call: TRBJ2-2
d_call: TRBD2
cdr3_nt: TGTGCTAGTGGTTACCTAAGCGGGGGTACCGGGGAGCTGTTTTTT
cdr3_aa: CASGYLSGGTGELFF

v_call: TRBV15
clone_size: NA
cdr3_length: 14
j_call: TRBJ1-1
d_call: NA
cdr3_nt: TGTGCCACCAGCAGAGTGGCAATGAACACTGAAGCTTTCTTT
cdr3_aa: CATSRVAMNTEAFF

v_call: TRBV29-1
clone_size: once
cdr3_length: 14
j_call: TRBJ2-1
d_call: NA
cdr3_nt: TGCAGCGTCGAGGGTTGGTCAAGCCAGAATGAGCAGTTCTTC
cdr3_aa: CSVEGWSSQNEQFF

v_call: TRBV7-9
clone_size: NA
cdr3_length: 12
j_call: TRBJ2-1
d_call: NA
cdr3_nt: TGTGCCAGCAGCTTAGGTGGGACAGAGCAGTTCTTC
cdr3_aa: CASSLGGTEQFF

v_call: TRBV2
clone_size: NA
cdr3_length: 14
j_call: TRBJ2-7
d_call: TRBD1
cdr3_nt: TGTGCCAGCAGTCCTTTGACAGGGGCCAACGAGCAGTACTTC
cdr3_aa: CASSPLTGANEQYF

v_call: TRBV6-6
clone_size: NA
cdr3_length: 12
j_call: TRBJ1-5
d_call: NA
cdr3_nt: TGTGCCAGCACCCATAGGGGGGGGGCCCAGCATTTT
cdr3_aa: CASTHRGGAQHF

v_call: TRBV5-1
clone_size: NA
cdr3_length: 15
j_call: TRBJ2-3
d_call: NA
cdr3_nt: TGCGCCAGCAGCTCCGCTAGCGAAGGCACAGATACGCAGTATTTT
cdr3_aa: CASSSASEGTDTQYF

v_call: TRBV9
clone_size: NA
cdr3_length: 15
j_call: TRBJ2-7
d_call: TRBD1
cdr3_nt: TGTGCCAGCAGCGGGAGGGGGACAGGGGGCAACGAGCAGTACTTC
cdr3_aa: CASSGRGTGGNEQYF

v_call: TRBV11-2
clone_size: NA
cdr3_length: 13
j_call: TRBJ2-3
d_call: NA
cdr3_nt: TGTGCCAGCAGCTTAGGAGGCACAGATACGCAGTATTTT
cdr3_aa: CASSLGGTDTQYF

v_call: TRBV6-5
clone_size: NA
cdr3_length: 13
j_call: TRBJ1-1
d_call: NA
cdr3_nt: TGTGCCAGCAGTACGTTGAGACAGGCGGTGGCTTTCTTT
cdr3_aa: CASSTLRQAVAFF

v_call: TRBV2
clone_size: NA
cdr3_length: 13
j_call: TRBJ2-7
d_call: NA
cdr3_nt: TGTGCCAGCTCGAAGACAGGTTTCTCCGAGCAGTACTTC
cdr3_aa: CASSKTGFSEQYF

v_call: TRBV11-3
clone_size: NA
cdr3_length: 19
j_call: TRBJ2-2
d_call: TRBD1
cdr3_nt: TGTGCCAGCAGTTATCCCGGGTGGACAGGACGAGGAAACACCGGGGAGCTGTTTTTT
cdr3_aa: CASSYPGWTGRGNTGELFF

v_call: TRBV7-9
clone_size: NA
cdr3_length: 15
j_call: TRBJ2-3
d_call: TRBD1
cdr3_nt: TGTGCCAGCAGCCGGGGAGACAGGGGGACAGATACGCAGTATTTT
cdr3_aa: CASSRGDRGTDTQYF

v_call: TRBV2
clone_size: NA
cdr3_length: 16
j_call: TRBJ2-1
d_call: TRBD2
cdr3_nt: TGTGCCAGCAGGGGGACTAGCGGGACAAACTTCAATGAGCAGTTCTTC
cdr3_aa: CASRGTSGTNFNEQFF

v_call: TRBV7-9
clone_size: NA
cdr3_length: 12
j_call: TRBJ1-1
d_call: NA
cdr3_nt: TGTGCCAGCAGCAATCCGGGGGCTGAAGCTTTCTTT
cdr3_aa: CASSNPGAEAFF

v_call: TRBV7-9
clone_size: NA
cdr3_length: 15
j_call: TRBJ2-7
d_call: TRBD1
cdr3_nt: TGTGCCAGCAGCTCGAAAGGACAGGGTTTCCCCGAGCAGTACTTC
cdr3_aa: CASSSKGQGFPEQYF

v_call: TRBV11-3
clone_size: NA
cdr3_length: 17
j_call: TRBJ1-3
d_call: NA
cdr3_nt: TGTGCCAGCAGCTCCCTCCATCCCGTGCGGGGCGAAAACACCATATATTTT
cdr3_aa: CASSSLHPVRGENTIYF

v_call: TRBV7-9
clone_size: NA
cdr3_length: 15
j_call: TRBJ2-4
d_call: TRBD1
cdr3_nt: TGTGCCAGCAGCCCGCGGACAGGGGAGAAGGACATTCAGTACTTC
cdr3_aa: CASSPRTGEKDIQYF

v_call: TRBV6-5
clone_size: NA
cdr3_length: 15
j_call: TRBJ2-1
d_call: TRBD2
cdr3_nt: TGTGCCAGCAGCAGGACTAGCGGGACTTACAATGAGCAGTTCTTC
cdr3_aa: CASSRTSGTYNEQFF

v_call: TRBV28
clone_size: NA
cdr3_length: 13
j_call: TRBJ2-5
d_call: TRBD2
cdr3_nt: TGTGCCAGCAGTCGACTAGCGGGATGGGCCCAGTACTTC
cdr3_aa: CASSRLAGWAQYF

v_call: TRBV19
clone_size: NA
cdr3_length: 14
j_call: TRBJ1-5
d_call: NA
cdr3_nt: TGTGCCAGTAGTATTACGACAGACAATCAGCCCCAGCATTTT
cdr3_aa: CASSITTDNQPQHF

v_call: TRBV5-5
clone_size: NA
cdr3_length: 16
j_call: TRBJ2-6
d_call: NA
cdr3_nt: TGTGCCAGCAGCTTGTACGCGGCGGGAGGGGCCAACGTCCTGACTTTC
cdr3_aa: CASSLYAAGGANVLTF

v_call: TRBV15
clone_size: NA
cdr3_length: 15
j_call: TRBJ2-1
d_call: TRBD2
cdr3_nt: TGTGCCACCAGCAGAGAGGGGACTATCGGGAATGAGCAGTTCTTC
cdr3_aa: CATSREGTIGNEQFF

v_call: TRBV7-2
clone_size: NA
cdr3_length: 15
j_call: TRBJ1-2
d_call: NA
cdr3_nt: TGTGCCAGCAGCCCCTCCGGGACACTAAACTATGGCTACACCTTC
cdr3_aa: CASSPSGTLNYGYTF

v_call: TRBV7-9
clone_size: NA
cdr3_length: 15
j_call: TRBJ1-1
d_call: NA
cdr3_nt: TGTGCCAGCAGCGTAAGAAAGGTTGCGGACACTGAAGCTTTCTTT
cdr3_aa: CASSVRKVADTEAFF

v_call: TRBV25-1
clone_size: once
cdr3_length: 12
j_call: TRBJ1-2
d_call: TRBD1
cdr3_nt: TGTGCCAGCCTTGGACAGGCGTATGGCTACACCTTC
cdr3_aa: CASLGQAYGYTF

v_call: TRBV28
clone_size: NA
cdr3_length: 12
j_call: TRBJ2-7
d_call: NA
cdr3_nt: TGTGCCAGCTCGAGGGTTCAGAACGAGCAGTACTTC
cdr3_aa: CASSRVQNEQYF

v_call: TRBV6-5
clone_size: NA
cdr3_length: 14
j_call: TRBJ2-7
d_call: NA
cdr3_nt: TGTGCCAGCAGTCCCCGGACAGAATCCTACGAGCAGTACTTC
cdr3_aa: CASSPRTESYEQYF

v_call: TRBV11-3
clone_size: NA
cdr3_length: 13
j_call: TRBJ2-1
d_call: TRBD1
cdr3_nt: TGTGCCAGCAGCTTACCCGGACAGGGAGGGCAGTTCTTC
cdr3_aa: CASSLPGQGGQFF

v_call: TRBV28
clone_size: NA
cdr3_length: 16
j_call: TRBJ2-1
d_call: TRBD2
cdr3_nt: TGTGCCAGCAGTTCGCCGGGACTAGCCTTTTCAAATGAGCAGTTCTTC
cdr3_aa: CASSSPGLAFSNEQFF

v_call: TRBV27
clone_size: NA
cdr3_length: 13
j_call: TRBJ1-1
d_call: NA
cdr3_nt: TGTGCCAGCAGTTTAGGGGCCAACACTGAAGCTTTCTTT
cdr3_aa: CASSLGANTEAFF

v_call: TRBV7-9
clone_size: once
cdr3_length: 14
j_call: TRBJ1-5
d_call: NA
cdr3_nt: TGTGCCAGCACCGCGACGGGGGATATCCAGCCCCAGCATTTT
cdr3_aa: CASTATGDIQPQHF

v_call: TRBV19
clone_size: few
cdr3_length: 16
j_call: TRBJ2-5
d_call: TRBD2
cdr3_nt: TGTGCCAGTAGTACGGGAGGGGGAGTCGGTTCGGAGACCCAGTACTTC
cdr3_aa: CASSTGGGVGSETQYF

v_call: TRBV15
clone_size: NA
cdr3_length: 15
j_call: TRBJ1-5
d_call: TRBD1
cdr3_nt: TGTGCCACCAGCAGGGGGACAGGAATCAATCAGCCCCAGCATTTT
cdr3_aa: CATSRGTGINQPQHF

v_call: TRBV25-1
clone_size: NA
cdr3_length: 14
j_call: TRBJ2-1
d_call: TRBD1
cdr3_nt: TGTGCCAGCAGCGGGACAGGGGGGCCCAATGAGCAGTTCTTC
cdr3_aa: CASSGTGGPNEQFF